This T cell receptor (beta chain) was found in a study of shared clonotypes between healthy human individuals. This CDR3 is built from 11 residues. Trimming shortened V by 5 bases and J by 6 bases, and 9 bases separated the two germline ends. From germline, CDR1 is DFQATT and CDR2 SNEGSKA (reference sequence). TCRdb's table, derived via immunoSEQ multiplex PCR, lists solely in-frame clones and lacks some. The sample lists 1.4 million or so clones; around 98.5% were seen once. The receptor comes from a man aged 30 to 39 in good health. The chain has TRBV20-1 and TRBJ2-3; D is uncertain. The specimen sequenced was naive CD4+ T cells sorted from blood. As to subset: CD45RA+ positively selected. The CDR3: CSAPTDDTQYF. In DNA form, the CDR3 reads TGCAGTGCTCCCACAGATGATACGCAGTATTTT.